This TCR beta chain was captured in a study of cytomegalovirus exposure and HLA in healthy donors. Study-wide findings and caveats: Beyond CMV serostatus, there was no information to go on about immune exposure. The study labeled fewer than 200 TCR beta chains cytomegalovirus-associated. Three CMV-associated chains proved CMV antigen-specific in vitro.

The count of this clone is one. Its antigen is undetermined. The PCR ran on 60 Vbeta and 13 Jbeta primers. Original processing methods: A later analysis counted 80 million or so unique TCR beta chains, around 11 million shared. The repertoire was sequenced with immunoSEQ multiplex PCR; TCRdb's copy has only in-frame clones and lacks some. V, J and clone size were drawn from that table, and D and trimming were deduced from the DNA. The sample holds 99,000 or so clones, approximately 81% seen once. Germline CDR1 reads SGHNT; CDR2 reads YYREEE (reference sequence). The CDR3 length is 15 residues. Losses at the gene ends were 4 bases for V and 2 bases for J; bases not matched to a gene: 5.

The sequencing sample was made of PBMCs. This sequence originates from a male donor in good health and CMV-seropositive. The chain employs TRBV5-4 and TRBJ1-1; 10 nucleotides line up with TRBD1. The CDR3 is CASSGDRGGNTEAFF. The CDR3 DNA is TGTGCCAGCAGCGGGGACAGGGGAGGCAACACTGAAGCTTTCTTT. Based on the CDR3 plus reference TRBV5-4 and TRBJ1-1, the full variable domain is ETGVTQSPTHLIKTRGQQVTLRCSSQSGHNTVSWYQQALGQGPQFIFQYYREEENGRGNFPPRFSGLQFPNYSSELNVNALELDDSALYLCASSGDRGGNTEAFFGQGTRLTVV.